The source of this T cell receptor beta chain is a study of T cells in Graves' hyperthyroidism and ophthalmopathy. CDR3 length equals 14 residues. V was pared by 6 bases and J by 3 bases, with 12 bases between. Germline assignment: CDR1 MNHEY and CDR2 SMNVEV (reference sequence). The sample holds a few counts of this clonotype. The antigen is unknown. Study-wide points: Blood samples included most of the expanded thyroid clonotypes exceeding 0.001.

TCR beta CDR3 regions were amplified from RNA transcripts. TCR CDR3 underwent first-round RT-PCR with the HTBI primer set. Using its own MiXCR run on the multiplex PCR reads, TCRdb lists one record per CDR3 protein. In the table there are about 400,000 distinct CDR3 sequences, around 13% of which are singletons. The sequence was collected from a woman aged 18-29 years with Graves' hyperthyroidism. The J gene is TRBJ2-1, the V gene TRBV27; D gene unclear. Sequenced: blood. The CDR3 nucleotides read TGTGCCAGCAGCCAGAGGCAGATCTACAATGAGCAGTTCTTC. This encodes CASSQRQIYNEQFF.